This T cell receptor beta chain was identified in a study of T cell responses to AZD1222 COVID-19 vaccine. About the research overall: Second-dose schedules of about 4 or about 12 weeks were combined. Study results and caveats: No day 14 peak samples; only post-peak repertoires were characterized. Rises in breadth and depth of Spike-specific TCRs came after two AZD1222 doses.

Using immunoSEQ multiplex PCR, the repertoire was profiled, and TCRdb retains in-frame clones only, with some absent. The table lists some 130,000 clones, about 92% of them singletons. This CDR3 contains 13 residues. CDR1 GTSNPN and CDR2 SVGIG come from the germline V gene (reference sequence). Trimming took 0 bases from V and 4 from J, leaving 7 bases between them. Points on this clone: Its antigen is still unknown. Different DNA sequences within this sample yield the same CDR3.

The specimen was peripheral blood, collected on day 0 of AZD1222 vaccination. The V gene is TRBV30, the J gene TRBJ1-5; D not resolved. The TCR originated in an adult in good health. The CDR3 is CAWSVQGNQPQHF. The DNA of the CDR3 is TGTGCCTGGAGTGTACAAGGGAATCAGCCCCAGCATTTT.